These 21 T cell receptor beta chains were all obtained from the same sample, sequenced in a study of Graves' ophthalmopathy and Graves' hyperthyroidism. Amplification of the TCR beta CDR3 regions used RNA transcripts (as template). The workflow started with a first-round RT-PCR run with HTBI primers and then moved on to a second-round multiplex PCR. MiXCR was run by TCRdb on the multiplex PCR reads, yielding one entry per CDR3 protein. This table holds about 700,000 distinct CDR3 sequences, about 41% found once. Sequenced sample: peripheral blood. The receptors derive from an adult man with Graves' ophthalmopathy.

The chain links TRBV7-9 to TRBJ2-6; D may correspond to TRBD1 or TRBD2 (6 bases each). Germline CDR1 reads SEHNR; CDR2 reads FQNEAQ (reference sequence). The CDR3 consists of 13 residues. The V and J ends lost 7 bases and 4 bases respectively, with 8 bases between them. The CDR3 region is CASTGAGANVLTF. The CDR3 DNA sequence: TGTGCCAGCACGGGGGCAGGGGCCAACGTCCTGACTTTC.

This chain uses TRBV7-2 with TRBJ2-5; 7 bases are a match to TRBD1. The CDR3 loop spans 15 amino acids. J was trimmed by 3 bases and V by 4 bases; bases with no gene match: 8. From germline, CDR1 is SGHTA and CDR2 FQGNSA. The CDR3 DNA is TGTGCCAGCAGCTCCCCCGCTGACAGGGAAGAGACCCAGTACTTC. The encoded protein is CASSSPADREETQYF.

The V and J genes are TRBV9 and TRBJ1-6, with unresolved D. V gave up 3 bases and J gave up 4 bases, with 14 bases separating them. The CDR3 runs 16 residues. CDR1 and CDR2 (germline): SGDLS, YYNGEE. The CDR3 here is CASSGGGRSYNSPLHF. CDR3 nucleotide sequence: TGTGCCAGCAGCGGCGGCGGCCGATCTTATAATTCACCCCTCCACTTT. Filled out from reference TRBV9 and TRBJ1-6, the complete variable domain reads DSGVTQTPKHLITATGQRVTLRCSPRSGDLSVYWYQQSLDQGLQFLIQYYNGEERAKGNILERFSAQQFPDLHSELNLSSLELGDSALYFCASSGGGRSYNSPLHFGNGTRLTVT.

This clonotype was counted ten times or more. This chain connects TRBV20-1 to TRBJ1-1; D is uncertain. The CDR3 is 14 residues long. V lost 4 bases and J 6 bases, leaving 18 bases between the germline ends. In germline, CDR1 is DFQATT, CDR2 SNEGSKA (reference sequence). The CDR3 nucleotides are TGCAGTGCTACGGAAAAGGTCACAGTGGCTGAAGCTTTCTTT. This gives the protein CSATEKVTVAEAFF.

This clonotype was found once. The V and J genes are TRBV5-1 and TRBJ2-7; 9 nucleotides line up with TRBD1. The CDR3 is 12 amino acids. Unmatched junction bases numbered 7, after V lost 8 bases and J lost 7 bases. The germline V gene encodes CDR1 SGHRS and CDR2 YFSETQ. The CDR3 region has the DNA TGCGCCAGTAACCGGGACAGGGCTGAGCAGTACTTC. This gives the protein CASNRDRAEQYF. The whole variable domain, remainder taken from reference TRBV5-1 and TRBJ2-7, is KAGVTQTPRYLIKTRGQQVTLSCSPISGHRSVSWYQQTPGQGLQFLFEYFSETQRNKGNFPGRFSGRQFSNSRSEMNVSTLELGDSALYLCASNRDRAEQYFGPGTRLTVT.

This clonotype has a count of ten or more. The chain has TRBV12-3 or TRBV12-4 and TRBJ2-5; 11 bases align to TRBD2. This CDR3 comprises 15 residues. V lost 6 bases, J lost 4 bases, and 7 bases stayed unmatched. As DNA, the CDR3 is TGTGCCAGCAGCCCGGGCGGACTAGCGGGAGAGACCCAGTACTTC. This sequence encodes CASSPGGLAGETQYF.

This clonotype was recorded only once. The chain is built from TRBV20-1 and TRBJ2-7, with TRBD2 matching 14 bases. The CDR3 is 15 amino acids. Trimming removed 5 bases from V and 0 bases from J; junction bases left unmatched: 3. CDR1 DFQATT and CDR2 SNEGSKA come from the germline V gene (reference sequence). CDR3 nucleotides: TGCAGTGCTGGAGGGACTAGCGGGAGCTCCTACGAGCAGTACTTC. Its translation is CSAGGTSGSSYEQYF.

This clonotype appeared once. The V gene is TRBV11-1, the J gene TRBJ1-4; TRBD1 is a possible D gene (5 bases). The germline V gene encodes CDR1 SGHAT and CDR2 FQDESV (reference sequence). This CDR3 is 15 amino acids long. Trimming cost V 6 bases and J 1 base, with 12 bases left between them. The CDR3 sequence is CASSYGAVTNEKLFF. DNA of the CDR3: TGTGCCAGCAGTTACGGGGCCGTAACTAATGAAAAACTGTTTTTT. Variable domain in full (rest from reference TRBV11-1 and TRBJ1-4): EAEVAQSPRYKITEKSQAVAFWCDPISGHATLYWYRQILGQGPELLVQFQDESVVDDSQLPKDRFSAERLKGVDSTLKIQPAELGDSAMYLCASSYGAVTNEKLFFGSGTQLSVL.

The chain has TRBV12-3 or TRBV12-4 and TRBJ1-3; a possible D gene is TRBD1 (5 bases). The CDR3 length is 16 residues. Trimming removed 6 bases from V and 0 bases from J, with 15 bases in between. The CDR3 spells CASRNPQGISGNTIYF. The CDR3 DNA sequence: TGTGCCAGCAGAAACCCCCAGGGAATCTCTGGAAACACCATATATTTT.

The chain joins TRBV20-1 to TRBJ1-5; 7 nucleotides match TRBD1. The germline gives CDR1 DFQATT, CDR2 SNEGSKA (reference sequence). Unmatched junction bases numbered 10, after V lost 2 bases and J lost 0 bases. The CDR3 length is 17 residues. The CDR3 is CSARSRTGQDSNQPQHF. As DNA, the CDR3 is TGCAGTGCTAGAAGTCGGACAGGACAAGATAGCAATCAGCCCCAGCATTTT.

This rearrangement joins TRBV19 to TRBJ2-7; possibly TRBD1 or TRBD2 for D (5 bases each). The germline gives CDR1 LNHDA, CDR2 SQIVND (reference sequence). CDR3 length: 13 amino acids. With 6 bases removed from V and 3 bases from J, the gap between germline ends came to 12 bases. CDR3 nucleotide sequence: TGTGCCAGTAGGGGGCAGCGGAGCTACGAGCAGTACTTC. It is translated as CASRGQRSYEQYF.

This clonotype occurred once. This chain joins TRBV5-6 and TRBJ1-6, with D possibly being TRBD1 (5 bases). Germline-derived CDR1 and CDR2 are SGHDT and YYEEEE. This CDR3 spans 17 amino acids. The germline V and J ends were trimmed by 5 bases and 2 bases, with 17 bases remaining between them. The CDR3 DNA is TGTGCCAGCAGTCCGCGACGGGGGAACCCCTATAATTCACCCCTCCACTTT. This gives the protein CASSPRRGNPYNSPLHF.

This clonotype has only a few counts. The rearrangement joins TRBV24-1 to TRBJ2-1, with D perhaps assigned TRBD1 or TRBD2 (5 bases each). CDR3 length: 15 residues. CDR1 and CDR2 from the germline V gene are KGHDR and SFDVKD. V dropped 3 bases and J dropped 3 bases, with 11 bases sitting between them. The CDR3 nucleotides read TGTGCCACCAGTGATCCCGGGACGGACTACAATGAGCAGTTCTTC. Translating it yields CATSDPGTDYNEQFF.

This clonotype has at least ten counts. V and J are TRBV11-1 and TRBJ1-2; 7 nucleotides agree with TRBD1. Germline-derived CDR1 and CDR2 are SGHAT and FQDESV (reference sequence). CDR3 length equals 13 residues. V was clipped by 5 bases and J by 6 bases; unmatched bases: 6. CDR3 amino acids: CASSAGTDDGYTF. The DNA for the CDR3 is TGTGCCAGCAGCGCCGGGACAGACGATGGCTACACCTTC.

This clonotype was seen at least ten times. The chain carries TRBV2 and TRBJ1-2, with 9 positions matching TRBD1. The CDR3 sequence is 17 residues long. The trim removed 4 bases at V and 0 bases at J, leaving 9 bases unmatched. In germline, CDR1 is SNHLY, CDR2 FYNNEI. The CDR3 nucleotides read TGTGCCAGCAGTGCCCCCCCGGGACAGGGTTCTAACTATGGCTACACCTTC. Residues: CASSAPPGQGSNYGYTF.

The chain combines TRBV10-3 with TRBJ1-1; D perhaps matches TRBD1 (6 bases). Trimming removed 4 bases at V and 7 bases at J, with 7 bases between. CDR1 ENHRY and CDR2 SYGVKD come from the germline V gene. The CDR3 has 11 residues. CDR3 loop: CAISGTDEAFF. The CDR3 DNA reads TGTGCCATCAGTGGGACAGATGAAGCTTTCTTT.

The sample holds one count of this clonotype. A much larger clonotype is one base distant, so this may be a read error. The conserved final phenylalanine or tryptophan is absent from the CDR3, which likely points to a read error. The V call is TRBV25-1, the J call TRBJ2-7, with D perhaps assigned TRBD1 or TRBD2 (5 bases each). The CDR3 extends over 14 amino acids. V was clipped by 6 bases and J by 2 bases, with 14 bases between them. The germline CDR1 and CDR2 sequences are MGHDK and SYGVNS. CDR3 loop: CASSSGTGPYEQYL. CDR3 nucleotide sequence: TGTGCCAGCAGCTCCGGGACGGGACCCTACGAGCAGTACCTC.

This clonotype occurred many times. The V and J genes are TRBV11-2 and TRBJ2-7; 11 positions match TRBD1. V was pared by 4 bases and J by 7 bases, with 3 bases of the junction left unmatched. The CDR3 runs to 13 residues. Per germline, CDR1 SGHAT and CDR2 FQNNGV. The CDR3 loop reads CASSYGTGGEQYF. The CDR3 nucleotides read TGTGCCAGCAGCTATGGGACAGGGGGTGAGCAGTACTTC.

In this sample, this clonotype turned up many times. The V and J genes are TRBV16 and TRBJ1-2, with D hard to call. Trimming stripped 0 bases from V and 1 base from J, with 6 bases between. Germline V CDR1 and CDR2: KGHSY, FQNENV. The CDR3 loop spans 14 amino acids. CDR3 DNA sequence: TGTGCCAGCAGCCAATCAGCACTTAACTATGGCTACACCTTC. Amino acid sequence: CASSQSALNYGYTF.

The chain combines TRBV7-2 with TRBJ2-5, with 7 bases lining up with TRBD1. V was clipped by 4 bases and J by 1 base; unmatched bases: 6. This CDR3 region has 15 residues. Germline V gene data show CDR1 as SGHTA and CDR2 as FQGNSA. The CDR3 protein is CASSSLTGPQETQYF. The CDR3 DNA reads TGTGCCAGCAGCTCCCTGACAGGGCCCCAAGAGACCCAGTACTTC.

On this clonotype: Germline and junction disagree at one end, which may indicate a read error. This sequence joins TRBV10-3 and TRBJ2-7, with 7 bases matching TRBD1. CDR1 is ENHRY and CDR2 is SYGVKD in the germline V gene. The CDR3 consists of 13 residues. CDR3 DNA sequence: TGTGCCAGCAGTTCCACAGGGGACGGCGAGCAGTACTTC. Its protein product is CASSSTGDGEQYF.